This TCR beta chain was sequenced in a study of T cell repertoires in cytomegalovirus infection. Study context: CMV infection plus the matching HLA type was flagged by public TCR beta signatures.

Points on this clonotype: Its specificity is not known.

The CDR3 runs 15 residues. J lost 6 bases, V lost 5 bases, and 9 bases had no gene match. Per germline, CDR1 SGHAT and CDR2 FQNNGV. Each CDR3 protein is one row after TCRdb ran MiXCR on the reads. There are some 560,000 distinct CDR3 sequences in the sample; approximately 40% occur only once, and 48% lies in the top ten. This material consisted of cultured PBMCs, taken from culture after CMV antigen stimulation. The clonotype was recovered from a human donor in good health (CMV status not recorded). Some clones in this sample may be carry-over from other donors' samples. This chain uses TRBV11-2 with TRBJ1-4; TRBD1 aligns across 7 bases. The CDR3 bases are TGTGCCAGCAGCCCGTCCGGGACAGTGGATGAAAAACTGTTTTTT. Its protein is CASSPSGTVDEKLFF.